Sequencing of this T cell receptor beta chain was carried out in a study of shared clonotypes between healthy human individuals. Assay: immunoSEQ multiplex PCR; the TCRdb copy retains only in-frame clones and omits some. The sample lists approximately 2.4 million clones, approximately 94% seen once, with approximately 0.13% in the top ten. With 3 bases removed from V and 0 bases from J, the gap between germline ends came to 18 bases. The germline V gene has CDR1 LNHDA and CDR2 SQIVND (reference sequence). The CDR3 loop spans 17 amino acids. The chain recombines TRBV19 with TRBJ2-7, with D hard to call. Sequencing input: naive CD4+ T cells sorted from blood. Specified subset: CD45RA+ positively selected. This sequence originates from a man aged 18 to 30 in good health. In DNA, the CDR3 is TGTGCCAGTAGTATGTTCGCCCACGCAACCCTCTCCTACGAGCAGTACTTC. Encoded protein: CASSMFAHATLSYEQYF.